A selection of T cell receptor beta chains follows, all from one sample in a study of blood T cell repertoires in COVID-19. Clones were read by immunoSEQ multiplex PCR, and TCRdb kept only the in-frame ones, dropping some. The table lists 150,000 or so clones, about 89% of them singletons. Sample: peripheral blood. These receptor sequences come from a middle-aged man with acute or convalescent COVID-19. CDR3s include the opening cysteine and the closing phenylalanine or tryptophan. The D gene is left open where the match is weak. Rows give clone size only sometimes, using once, few, many, or a class for an expanded clone.

v_call	d_call	clone_size	j_call	cdr3_nt	cdr3_aa
TRBV11-1	-	-	TRBJ1-1	TGTGCCAGCAGCTACAGGGACCCTGAAGCTTTCTTT	CASSYRDPEAFF
TRBV5-1	TRBD1	-	TRBJ1-4	TGCGCCAGCAACTCAGGGGGCGCGGATGAAAAACTGTTTTTT	CASNSGGADEKLFF
TRBV4-2	-	-	TRBJ2-2	TGTGCCAGCAGCCAAGAACGCCGCGACGGGGAGCTGTTTTTT	CASSQERRDGELFF
TRBV27	-	-	TRBJ2-5	TGTGCCAGCAGCCCAGTGCCCCCAGGGATGGAGACCCAGTACTTC	CASSPVPPGMETQYF
TRBV7-2	-	-	TRBJ1-1	TGTGCCAGCAGCTTAGCGCTGGGGTATCTGGGGGGGAACACTGAAGCTTTCTTT	CASSLALGYLGGNTEAFF
TRBV4-1	TRBD2	-	TRBJ2-3	TGCGCCAGCAGCCGAGCCCCACCACTAGCGGGGGGTCTTCGCGATACGCAGTATTTT	CASSRAPPLAGGLRDTQYF
TRBV5-1	TRBD1	-	TRBJ1-1	TGCGCCAGCAGCCCCACGGGACAGTACAACACTGAAGCTTTCTTT	CASSPTGQYNTEAFF
TRBV6-5	TRBD1	-	TRBJ1-5	TGTGCCAGCAATCAGGGGGCAGGTCAGCCCCAGCATTTT	CASNQGAGQPQHF
TRBV9	TRBD2	-	TRBJ2-1	TGTGCCAGCAGCAACTATCCCGGGACTAGCACTTACAATGAGCAGTTCTTC	CASSNYPGTSTYNEQFF
TRBV2	TRBD1	-	TRBJ1-5	TGTGCCAGCAGTGAAGGGGAGACAGGGGACCAGCCCCAGCATTTT	CASSEGETGDQPQHF
TRBV19	-	-	TRBJ1-5	TGTGCCAGTAGTATCGGCTCGACTACCAATCAGCCCCAGCATTTT	CASSIGSTTNQPQHF
TRBV5-4	-	-	TRBJ1-1	TGTGCCAGCAGCTCGCAGTTGAACACTGAAGCTTTCTTT	CASSSQLNTEAFF
TRBV7-8	-	few	TRBJ2-1	TGTGCCAGCAGCTTAGGAGGGCTCAATGAGCAGTTCTTC	CASSLGGLNEQFF
TRBV15	-	-	TRBJ2-7	TGTGCCACCAGCAGAGATTACGCGTTTTCCTACGAGCAGTACTTC	CATSRDYAFSYEQYF
TRBV24-1	TRBD1	once	TRBJ2-2	TGTGCCACCAGTGATCTACAGGGGGCGAAAACCGGGGAGCTGTTTTTT	CATSDLQGAKTGELFF
TRBV9	TRBD2	-	TRBJ2-2	TGTGCCAGCAGCGTCGAGGTACTAGCGGCCGGGGAGCTGTTTTTT	CASSVEVLAAGELFF
TRBV19	TRBD1	once	TRBJ1-5	TGTGCCAGTAGTACCCCGAAGACAGGGCCGAATCAGCCCCAGCATTTT	CASSTPKTGPNQPQHF
TRBV18	-	-	TRBJ1-2	TGTGCCAGCTCACTGGAGCGCAACGGCTATGGCTACACCTTC	CASSLERNGYGYTF
TRBV2	-	-	TRBJ2-3	TGTGCCAGCAGCATCCTAGGAGATACGCAGTATTTT	CASSILGDTQYF
TRBV28	-	-	TRBJ1-2	TGTGCCAGCAGTTTAGGACAGTTTGGCTACACCTTC	CASSLGQFGYTF
TRBV30	-	-	TRBJ1-3	TGTGCCTGGAGTGAGGGACTATCTGGAAACACCATATATTTT	CAWSEGLSGNTIYF
TRBV19	-	-	TRBJ1-5	TGTGCCAGTAGTATAGCTCCAGGTTTTCGCAATCAGCCCCAGCATTTT	CASSIAPGFRNQPQHF
TRBV15	-	-	TRBJ2-3	TGTGCCACAGAAGGGGCCGACACAGATACGCAGTATTTT	CATEGADTDTQYF
TRBV5-5	TRBD1	once	TRBJ2-1	TGTGCCAGCAGCTTGGAGACAGGGAAGGATGAGCAGTTCTTC	CASSLETGKDEQFF
TRBV7-9	TRBD2	-	TRBJ2-5	TGTGCCAGCAGCTTAGCGCGGGGGGAGACCCAGTACTTC	CASSLARGETQYF
TRBV11-2	TRBD2	-	TRBJ2-2	TGTGCCAGCAGATCGGGACTACCGAACACCGGGGAGCTGTTTTTT	CASRSGLPNTGELFF
TRBV6-6	-	once	TRBJ2-3	TGTGCCAGCAGTTACTCTCTAAATACGCAGTATTTT	CASSYSLNTQYF
TRBV6-5	-	-	TRBJ2-3	TGTGCCAGCAGTCGCCAGGGGCAGCCCACAGATACGCAGTATTTT	CASSRQGQPTDTQYF
TRBV7-3	-	-	TRBJ2-5	TGTGCCAGCAGCTTGCAGGTCCAAGAGACCCAGTACTTC	CASSLQVQETQYF
TRBV5-1	-	-	TRBJ1-1	TGCGCCAGCAGCAACCACATAGGGGCGGAGAACACTGAAGCTTTCTTT	CASSNHIGAENTEAFF
TRBV7-3	-	-	TRBJ2-1	TGTGCCAGCAGCCCCCGGGGGATAAATGAGCAGTTCTTC	CASSPRGINEQFF
TRBV24-1	-	-	TRBJ2-5	TGTGCCACCAGTGACGGCGGGGAAGAGACCCAGTACTTC	CATSDGGEETQYF
TRBV4-1	-	-	TRBJ1-4	TGCGCCAGCAGCCCCAGCCGAACAGATGAAAAACTGTTTTTT	CASSPSRTDEKLFF
TRBV7-2	-	-	TRBJ2-1	TGTGCCAGCAGTTTAATAGCGGAGCCCTCCTACAATGAGCAGTTCTTC	CASSLIAEPSYNEQFF
TRBV9	TRBD2	once	TRBJ2-4	TGTGCCAGCAGCGCCTCGGGACTAGCGGAAAACATTCAGTACTTC	CASSASGLAENIQYF
TRBV7-2	TRBD2	-	TRBJ2-3	TGTGCCAGCAGCCAATTTTTCTTAGCGGGGGGGAAAGATACGCAGTATTTT	CASSQFFLAGGKDTQYF
TRBV2	TRBD2	-	TRBJ2-1	TGTGCCAGCAGGGATAGCGGGGTTTACAATGAGCAGTTCTTC	CASRDSGVYNEQFF
TRBV19	-	-	TRBJ1-6	TGTGCCAGTAGCCCATTCGGAAGGGTACAGGAGAGAAATTCACCCCTCCACTTT	CASSPFGRVQERNSPLHF
TRBV6-5	TRBD1	-	TRBJ1-2	TGTGCCAGCAGGGGAACTGGGGGACAGGATGGCTACACCTTC	CASRGTGGQDGYTF
TRBV7-2	-	-	TRBJ2-1	TGTGCCAGCAGCTCGCGGCTTGAGCAGTTCTTC	CASSSRLEQFF
TRBV5-1	-	-	TRBJ1-2	TGCGCCAGCAGCTCACGCCCTCCCGGAGAGATTAATAACTATGGCTACACCTTC	CASSSRPPGEINNYGYTF
TRBV6-2/TRBV6-3	-	-	TRBJ2-7	TGTGCCAGCAGTTACTTCTTGGGAGGGGGCGAGCAGTACTTC	CASSYFLGGGEQYF
TRBV27	TRBD1	-	TRBJ2-2	TGTGCCAGCAGCCGTCCCGGGACAGGGATCGGGGAGCTGTTTTTT	CASSRPGTGIGELFF
TRBV7-9	-	-	TRBJ2-7	TGTGCCAGCAGCGAGGATCTCAAGGTTGACTACGAGCAGTACTTC	CASSEDLKVDYEQYF
TRBV7-9	TRBD1	-	TRBJ2-7	TGTGCCAGCAGCTTAAAGGGCACAGGGGCCTACGAGCAGTACTTC	CASSLKGTGAYEQYF
TRBV6-5	TRBD1	once	TRBJ1-5	TGTGCCAGCAGTTACTCGAGGGGGCAAGGTCAGCCCCAGCATTTT	CASSYSRGQGQPQHF
TRBV2	TRBD1	-	TRBJ2-5	TGTGCCAGCAGGAGACAGGGGGGTGGGGAGACCCAGTACTTC	CASRRQGGGETQYF
TRBV9	-	-	TRBJ1-2	TGTGCCAGCAGCGACATAAAGGGACATATGTATGGCTACACCTTC	CASSDIKGHMYGYTF
TRBV11-2	-	-	TRBJ2-5	TGTGCCAGCAGCTTATTCCCACTCCTGGAGACCCAGTACTTC	CASSLFPLLETQYF
TRBV10-3	-	-	TRBJ2-1	TGTGCCATCAGTGACGGGAGAGGAAATGAGCAGTTCTTC	CAISDGRGNEQFF
TRBV9	TRBD1	-	TRBJ1-4	TGTGCCAGCAGCGTCACAGGGGGCCTTAATGAAAAACTGTTTTTT	CASSVTGGLNEKLFF